Described below is a single TCR beta chain sequence and its context. Its antigen remains unknown. The read ends 3 residues before the CDR3 terminus; that terminus is restored from the germline J gene. These data belong to a study of T cells in women clearing cervical HPV infection. Study-wide context: Case blood drawn at lesion detection; control blood after infection cleared. Whole-study findings and limits: TRBV6-7 abundance was lower in cases than controls (around 0.1% versus 0.15%). Repertoire richness, not evenness, was significantly elevated in CIN3+ cases versus controls.

Trimming stripped 2 bases from V and 2 bases from J, with 11 bases between. The CDR3 has 15 residues. CDR1 and CDR2 from the germline V gene are KGHSH and LQKENI. Clones were sequenced by immunoSEQ multiplex PCR, and TCRdb holds only the in-frame ones, with some missing. The table lists around 28,000 clones. This TCR derives from a woman between 18 and 70 years old with a cervical HPV16 infection that either progressed to CIN3+ or cleared (not recorded which). The sequenced sample was blood buffy coat. The chain employs TRBV18 and TRBJ2-3; D might be TRBD1 (6 bases). The CDR3 here is CASSPSGANTDTQYF. The CDR3 DNA, read in part, is TGTGCCAGCTCACCATCAGGGGCCAACACAGATACG.